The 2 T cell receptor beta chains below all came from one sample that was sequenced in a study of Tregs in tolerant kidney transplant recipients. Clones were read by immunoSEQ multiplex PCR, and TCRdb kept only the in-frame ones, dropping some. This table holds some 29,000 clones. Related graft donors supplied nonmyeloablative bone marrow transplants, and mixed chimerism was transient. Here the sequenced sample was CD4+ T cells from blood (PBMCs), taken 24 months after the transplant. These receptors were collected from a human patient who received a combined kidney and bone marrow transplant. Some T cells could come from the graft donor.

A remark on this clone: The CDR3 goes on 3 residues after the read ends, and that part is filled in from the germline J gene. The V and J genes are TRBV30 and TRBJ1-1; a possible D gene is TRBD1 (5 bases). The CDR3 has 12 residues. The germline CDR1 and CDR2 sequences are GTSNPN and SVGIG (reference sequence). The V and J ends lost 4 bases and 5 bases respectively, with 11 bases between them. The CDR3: CAWKTEKTEAFF. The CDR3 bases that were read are TGTGCCTGGAAGACAGAGAAGACTGAA.

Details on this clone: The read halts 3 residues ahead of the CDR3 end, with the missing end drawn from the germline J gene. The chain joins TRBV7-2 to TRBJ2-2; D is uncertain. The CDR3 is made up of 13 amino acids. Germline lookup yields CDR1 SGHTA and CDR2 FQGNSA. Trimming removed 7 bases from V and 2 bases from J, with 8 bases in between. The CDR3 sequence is CASKAKNTGELFF. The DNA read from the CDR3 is TGTGCCAGCAAGGCCAAAAACACCGGGGAG.